Below are 18 T cell receptor beta chains sequenced from a single sample in a study of blood T cell repertoires in COVID-19. Clones were read by immunoSEQ multiplex PCR, and TCRdb kept only the in-frame ones, dropping some. The profile covers approximately 170,000 clones, with 93% appearing a single time and just under 2% taken by the ten largest. Sequenced sample: peripheral blood. Receptors were obtained from a woman aged 55-75 years with COVID-19, enrolled during active disease.

This rearrangement joins TRBV6-1 to TRBJ1-6; the D gene is possibly TRBD1 (5 bases). This CDR3 contains 16 residues. Trimming removed 2 bases at V and 7 bases at J, with 15 bases between. Germline lookup yields CDR1 MNHNS and CDR2 SASEGT. The DNA of the CDR3 is TGTGCCAGCAGTGAATGGGGGGGGTTTCAGAATTCACCCCTCCACTTT. Translation: CASSEWGGFQNSPLHF.

This chain links TRBV4-1 with TRBJ1-6; unclear D gene. The V and J ends lost 1 base and 0 bases respectively, with 16 bases between them. CDR1 and CDR2 (germline): MGHRA, YSYEKL. The CDR3 runs to 19 residues. The CDR3 reads CASSQVIIRSSSYNSPLHF. As DNA, the CDR3 is TGCGCCAGCAGCCAAGTTATAATCCGGTCTAGCTCCTATAATTCACCCCTCCACTTT.

The genes are TRBV4-2 and TRBJ1-6; TRBD1 agrees at 7 bases. The junction had 2 bases not matched to a gene; V was cut back by 0 bases and J by 0 bases. Per the germline V gene, CDR1 is LGHNA and CDR2 is YNFKEQ. The CDR3 is 17 amino acids. CDR3: CASSQDGDSSYNSPLHF. The DNA for the CDR3 is TGTGCCAGCAGCCAAGACGGGGACAGCTCCTATAATTCACCCCTCCACTTT.

The chain carries TRBV27 and TRBJ2-7, with 8 bases aligning to TRBD1. The CDR3 runs to 14 residues. V lost 3 bases, J lost 2 bases, and 3 bases stayed unmatched. CDR1 is MNHEY, CDR2 SMNVEV, per germline (reference sequence). The CDR3 DNA is TGTGCCAGCAGTTTTACAGGGGGGACCTACGAGCAGTACTTC. Encoded protein: CASSFTGGTYEQYF.

This chain joins TRBV11-2 and TRBJ2-1; D may be TRBD1 (5 bases). Trimming took off 7 bases at V and 9 bases at J, with 22 bases between the two ends. The germline gives CDR1 SGHAT, CDR2 FQNNGV. The CDR3 is made up of 15 amino acids. The CDR3 nucleotides are TGTGCCAGCACCCTCTATGCCCGTCCAGACAGTGAGCAGTTCTTC. Protein product: CASTLYARPDSEQFF.

Concerning this clone itself: One junction end disagrees with the germline gene, perhaps due to a read error. V usage is TRBV4-3 and J usage is TRBJ2-1, with 8 bases identical to TRBD2. Germline CDR1 and CDR2: LGHNA and YSLEER. The CDR3 consists of 14 residues. The CDR3 nucleotides are TGCGCTAGCAGCCAAGAGGGACTAGACAATGAGCAGTTCTTC. Residues: CASSQEGLDNEQFF.

The chain combines TRBV9 with TRBJ2-2; 11 positions match TRBD2. V was pared by 4 bases and J by 5 bases, with 1 base of the junction left unmatched. The germline CDR1 and CDR2 sequences are SGDLS and YYNGEE. This CDR3 is 14 amino acids long. The chain's CDR3 is CASSRLAGTGELFF. CDR3 nucleotide sequence: TGTGCCAGCAGCAGACTAGCGGGGACCGGGGAGCTGTTTTTT.

The chain joins TRBV29-1 to TRBJ1-1; unclear D gene. The CDR3 totals 16 residues. V was clipped by 2 bases and J by 0 bases, with 16 bases between them. Germline CDR1 reads SQVTM; CDR2 reads ANQGSEA. CDR3 bases: TGCAGCGTTGAACCCCACGGGGAGGGCGTGAACACTGAAGCTTTCTTT. Its protein is CSVEPHGEGVNTEAFF.

This rearrangement joins TRBV3-1 (or the pseudogene TRBV3-2) to TRBJ1-1; tentatively, D is TRBD1 (5 bases). The CDR3 totals 13 residues. The V gene lost 4 bases and the J gene lost 5 bases, with 11 bases spanning the gap. Germline V gene lookup returns CDR1 LGHDT and CDR2 YNNKEL (reference sequence). CDR3 sequence (DNA): TGTGCCAGCAGCCGTCGGGGGGAAACTGAAGCTTTCTTT. Its translation: CASSRRGETEAFF.

The CDR3 protein is CASSILSNSPLHF. CDR3 DNA: TGTGCCAGTAGTATTCTATCTAATTCACCCCTCCACTTT. This chain uses TRBV19 with TRBJ1-6; D unclear. Trimming took 3 bases from V and 6 from J, leaving 6 bases between them. The germline gives CDR1 LNHDA, CDR2 SQIVND (reference sequence). The CDR3 is 13 amino acids.

This clone was counted at least ten times. The chain has TRBV9 and TRBJ2-5; D is undetermined. Germline V CDR1 and CDR2: SGDLS, YYNGEE. CDR3 length: 13 residues. The V gene lost 3 bases and the J gene lost 2 bases, with 8 bases spanning the gap. The CDR3 spells CASSDAVQETQYF. As DNA, the CDR3 is TGTGCCAGCAGCGACGCAGTACAAGAGACCCAGTACTTC.

This clone has only a few counts. The chain couples TRBV30 to TRBJ1-6; 10 positions agree with TRBD1. After removal of 2 bases from V and 8 bases from J, the junction contained 6 bases not matched to a gene. Germline assignment: CDR1 GTSNPN and CDR2 SVGIG (reference sequence). The CDR3 contains 15 residues. The CDR3 loop is CAWSRRTGGDSPLHF. The CDR3 DNA reads TGTGCCTGGAGTCGCCGGACAGGGGGAGATTCACCCCTCCACTTT.

This clone was counted once. The CDR3 protein is CASTPAGGYEQYF. CDR3 sequence (DNA): TGTGCCAGCACCCCCGCGGGGGGCTACGAGCAGTACTTC. This chain links TRBV7-2 with TRBJ2-7; 8 bases align to TRBD2. The CDR3 is made up of 13 amino acids. Per the germline V gene, CDR1 is SGHTA and CDR2 is FQGNSA. V shed 7 bases, J shed 3 bases, and the junction held 5 bases outside the gene matches.

The chain uses TRBV13 and TRBJ2-7; 10 bases are a match to TRBD1. Germline loops: CDR1 PRHDT, CDR2 FYEKMQ (reference sequence). Trimming cost V 2 bases and J 2 bases; bases outside gene matches: 6. This CDR3 comprises 16 residues. CDR3 region: CASSLTLGTGAYEQYF. Here the CDR3 DNA reads TGTGCCAGCAGCTTAACACTCGGGACAGGGGCCTACGAGCAGTACTTC.

This clone has just one count. The rearrangement links TRBV25-1 to TRBJ1-6; D not resolved. Germline assignment: CDR1 MGHDK and CDR2 SYGVNS. The V gene lost 2 bases and the J gene lost 8 bases, with 13 bases spanning the gap. This CDR3 has 15 amino acids. The CDR3 is CASSEGRRAYSPLHF. The CDR3 nucleotides are TGTGCCAGCAGTGAAGGACGGAGGGCGTATTCACCCCTCCACTTT. The full variable domain, its missing parts supplied by reference TRBV25-1 and TRBJ1-6, is EADIYQTPRYLVIGTGKKITLECSQTMGHDKMYWYQQDPGMELHLIHYSYGVNSTEKGDLSSESTVSRIRTEHFPLTLESARPSHTSQYLCASSEGRRAYSPLHFGNGTRLTVT.

V gene TRBV7-9 combines with J gene TRBJ2-5, with 8 positions matching TRBD2. This CDR3 has 16 amino acids. After removal of 5 bases from V and 2 bases from J, the junction contained 10 bases not matched to a gene. Germline V gene sequence: CDR1 SEHNR, CDR2 FQNEAQ (reference sequence). The CDR3 protein is CASSHGSGVLQETQYF. The CDR3 nucleotides are TGTGCCAGCAGCCACGGTAGCGGGGTATTACAAGAGACCCAGTACTTC.

This chain links TRBV18 with TRBJ1-1; the D is unclear. The CDR3 extends over 14 amino acids. CDR1 and CDR2 (germline): KGHSH, LQKENI. The V and J ends lost 4 bases and 1 base respectively, with 10 bases between them. The CDR3 region is CASSLQEGNTEAFF. Here the CDR3 DNA reads TGTGCCAGCTCACTCCAAGAGGGGAACACTGAAGCTTTCTTT.

In this sample, this clone turned up once. J is TRBJ2-2 and V is TRBV20-1; 14 bases match TRBD2. V was clipped by 3 bases and J by 6 bases; unmatched bases: 9. This CDR3 region has 17 residues. Looked up from germline, CDR1 is DFQATT and CDR2 is SNEGSKA (reference sequence). CDR3 coding DNA: TGCAGTGCTAGTGTCGGTCGGACTAGCGGGAGGTCCGGGGAGCTGTTTTTT. It codes for CSASVGRTSGRSGELFF.